This T cell receptor (beta chain) originates from a study of blood T cell repertoires in COVID-19. Study background: Sites across the United States, Italy and Spain contributed samples from acute and convalescent COVID-19. PBMCs, B-cell-depleted T cells, or T cells provided the cDNA or gDNA that made up the material.

Cohort 3 recovered donors had two negative PCRs, clearance, or symptom resolution. In the study's own analysis: Nucleated cell number was recorded as an estimate derived from reference gene primer amplification. Produced via immunoSEQ multiplex PCR; TCRdb's table is partial and in-frame only. V and J calls and clone size are those listed in that table; D and trimming were worked out from the DNA. In the table there are over 300,000 clones, over 75% of which are singletons. This clone showed up just once. The germline V gene encodes CDR1 SGHDT and CDR2 YYEEEE. Trimming at V came to 4 bases and at J to 4 bases, leaving 4 bases not matched to a gene. This CDR3 region has 13 residues.

The rearrangement joins TRBV5-6 to TRBJ1-2, with 7 bases that match TRBD1. The source material was PBMCs or T cells enriched from blood (not recorded which). This sequence was found in a woman aged 18 to 35 who had recovered from COVID-19. CDR3 in DNA: TGTGCCAGCAGCAGGGACAGCATCTATGGCTACACCTTC. It translates to CASSRDSIYGYTF.